The rows below give T cell receptor beta chains drawn from one sample of a study of blood T cells in healthy people across ages. MiXCR, run by TCRdb on the 5' RACE reads, gives a single entry per CDR3 protein. The table shows hundreds of thousands of distinct CDR3 sequences, with approximately 53% occurring only once. Sequenced input: blood. These receptors all stem from a man aged 35-49 years in good health. CDR3s include the opening cysteine and the closing phenylalanine or tryptophan. Each record gives: D gene, J gene, V gene, CDR3 protein. D genes are given only for firm matches.

d_call: TRBD1; j_call: TRBJ2-5; v_call: TRBV7-2; cdr3_aa: CASSLDRGRYETQYF
d_call: TRBD2; j_call: TRBJ2-3; v_call: TRBV5-1; cdr3_aa: CASSLVPVLAGKDTQYF
d_call: TRBD2; j_call: NA; v_call: TRBV20-1; cdr3_aa: CSARTGLAGIKTQYF
d_call: TRBD1; j_call: TRBJ2-1; v_call: TRBV5-4; cdr3_aa: CASSLGSPGQGNEQFF
d_call: NA; j_call: TRBJ1-4; v_call: TRBV5-4; cdr3_aa: CASSLAGGAQEKLFF
d_call: NA; j_call: TRBJ1-6; v_call: TRBV2; cdr3_aa: CASNQHPRAPNSPLHF
d_call: TRBD1; j_call: TRBJ2-7; v_call: TRBV25-1; cdr3_aa: CASSDLGTGGHEQYF
d_call: TRBD1; j_call: TRBJ2-5; v_call: TRBV2; cdr3_aa: CASKTTGGRRETQYF
d_call: NA; j_call: TRBJ1-1; v_call: TRBV5-1; cdr3_aa: CASNLQGTTEAFF
d_call: NA; j_call: TRBJ1-2; v_call: TRBV28; cdr3_aa: CASSFVPGRDRIPDGYTF
d_call: NA; j_call: TRBJ1-6; v_call: TRBV7-8; cdr3_aa: CASSFRGLGLSYNSPLHF
d_call: NA; j_call: TRBJ2-5; v_call: TRBV14; cdr3_aa: CASSQGTSGTQYF
d_call: NA; j_call: TRBJ2-7; v_call: TRBV5-1; cdr3_aa: CASSSALSSYEQYF
d_call: TRBD1; j_call: TRBJ2-1; v_call: TRBV9; cdr3_aa: CATGTGNSNEQFF
d_call: TRBD1; j_call: TRBJ2-5; v_call: TRBV7-9; cdr3_aa: CASSRDSSYGQYF
d_call: TRBD1; j_call: TRBJ2-3; v_call: TRBV10-3; cdr3_aa: CAISDRGSSTDTQYF
d_call: NA; j_call: TRBJ2-1; v_call: TRBV25-1; cdr3_aa: CASSEGGQFNEQFF
d_call: NA; j_call: TRBJ1-2; v_call: TRBV28; cdr3_aa: CASTGHYGYTF
d_call: NA; j_call: TRBJ2-7; v_call: TRBV20-1; cdr3_aa: CSARDVLAASYEQYF
d_call: NA; j_call: TRBJ2-1; v_call: TRBV20-1; cdr3_aa: CSASRARSAGFF
d_call: NA; j_call: TRBJ2-5; v_call: TRBV20-1; cdr3_aa: CSARSEVRETQYF
d_call: NA; j_call: TRBJ2-3; v_call: TRBV7-6; cdr3_aa: CASSLSGKTSTDTQYF
d_call: NA; j_call: TRBJ2-3; v_call: TRBV6-4; cdr3_aa: CASSEGADLDTQYF
d_call: NA; j_call: TRBJ1-5; v_call: TRBV24-1; cdr3_aa: CATSLGEQPQHF
d_call: TRBD2; j_call: TRBJ2-1; v_call: TRBV6-2/TRBV6-3; cdr3_aa: CASSYESGRALDEQFF
d_call: NA; j_call: NA; v_call: TRBV20-1; cdr3_aa: CSARTDPPKEETQYF
d_call: TRBD2; j_call: TRBJ2-3; v_call: TRBV20-1; cdr3_aa: CSLWGGGGTSTDTQYF
d_call: NA; j_call: TRBJ2-3; v_call: TRBV20-1; cdr3_aa: CSARAAGTFDTQYF
d_call: TRBD2; j_call: TRBJ2-5; v_call: TRBV7-7; cdr3_aa: CASSALSGQETQYF
d_call: NA; j_call: TRBJ1-1; v_call: TRBV5-6; cdr3_aa: CASSLGAVRYTEAFF
d_call: NA; j_call: TRBJ1-2; v_call: TRBV4-3; cdr3_aa: CASSQDMIYGYTF